This passage covers 16 T cell receptor beta chains from one sample sequenced in a study of somatic mutations in cytotoxic T cells in rheumatoid arthritis. TCRdb keeps only in-frame clones here, not all; method: immunoSEQ multiplex PCR. The table lists about 6,300 clones, approximately 77% of them singletons, with 25% to 30% in the top ten. The sample consisted of CD8+ T cells sorted from blood, taken at a follow-up visit. These receptors all stem from a woman aged 70-85 years with rheumatoid arthritis.

V gene TRBV11-2 combines with J gene TRBJ1-2; no clear D gene. The V end lost 1 base, the J end lost 6 bases, and 15 bases lay between the germline ends. In germline, CDR1 is SGHAT, CDR2 FQNNGV. CDR3 length equals 15 residues. The DNA of the CDR3 is TGTGCCAGCAGCTTAGGGCGAGGCGGAATCGATGGCTACACCTTC. This sequence encodes CASSLGRGGIDGYTF. Together with reference TRBV11-2 and TRBJ1-2, the CDR3 gives the full variable domain: EAGVAQSPRYKIIEKRQSVAFWCNPISGHATLYWYQQILGQGPKLLIQFQNNGVVDDSQLPKDRFSAERLKGVDSTLKIQPAKLEDSAVYLCASSLGRGGIDGYTFGSGTRLTVV.

The chain joins TRBV9 to TRBJ1-1, with 7 bases matching TRBD1. Germline V gene sequence: CDR1 SGDLS, CDR2 YYNGEE. The V gene end was trimmed by 7 bases and the J gene end by 10 bases; junction bases not matched to a gene: 13. The CDR3 loop spans 13 amino acids. The CDR3 nucleotides are TGTGCCAGCGGTCGACAGGGAGGAAGGGCAGCTTTCTTT. It translates to CASGRQGGRAAFF.

V gene TRBV19 combines with J gene TRBJ2-7; 13 bases are a match to TRBD2. J was trimmed by 4 bases and V by 4 bases; bases with no gene match: 4. Per the germline V gene, CDR1 is LNHDA and CDR2 is SQIVND (reference sequence). This CDR3 comprises 15 residues. The CDR3 here is CASSNGTSGIYEQYF. CDR3 nucleotide sequence: TGTGCCAGTAGTAATGGGACTAGCGGGATTTACGAGCAGTACTTC. The entire variable domain, with the rest obtained from reference TRBV19 and TRBJ2-7, is as follows: DGGITQSPKYLFRKEGQNVTLSCEQNLNHDAMYWYRQDPGQGLRLIYYSQIVNDFQKGDIAEGYSVSREKKESFPLTVTSAQKNPTAFYLCASSNGTSGIYEQYFGPGTRLTVT.

This chain joins TRBV19 and TRBJ2-7, with 9 bases aligning to TRBD2. J lost 2 bases, V lost 1 base, and 3 bases had no gene match. CDR3 length equals 15 residues. The germline V gene has CDR1 LNHDA and CDR2 SQIVND (reference sequence). CDR3 region: CASSIGLADTYEQYF. In DNA, the CDR3 is TGTGCCAGTAGTATAGGACTAGCGGACACCTACGAGCAGTACTTC.

The chain combines TRBV6-5 with TRBJ2-5; a possible D gene is TRBD2 (5 bases). Germline CDR1 MNHEY, CDR2 SVGAGI. The CDR3 extends over 16 amino acids. The V end lost 2 bases, the J end lost 5 bases, and 18 bases lay between the germline ends. Here the CDR3 DNA reads TGTGCCAGCAGTTACAGGCCCGGGGAAGCCCGGGAGACCCAGTACTTC. Translation gives CASSYRPGEARETQYF.

The CDR3 DNA reads as TGTGCCAGCTCCGGGACAGGGCGCGAGCAGTACTTC. The encoded protein is CASSGTGREQYF. This chain links TRBV9 with TRBJ2-7, with 9 positions matching TRBD1. CDR3 size: 12 residues. CDR1 is SGDLS and CDR2 is YYNGEE in the germline V gene. With 7 bases clipped from V and 6 bases from J, the junction kept 5 bases outside the gene matches.

The table lists this clone with a count of one. The V and J genes are TRBV9 and TRBJ2-1, with 8 bases identical to TRBD2. Per the germline V gene, CDR1 is SGDLS and CDR2 is YYNGEE. The CDR3 sequence is 15 residues long. After removal of 3 bases from V and 4 bases from J, the junction contained 6 bases not matched to a gene. The CDR3 DNA is TGTGCCAGCAGCGCAAGCGGGAGAGTGTACAATGAGCAGTTCTTC. Protein: CASSASGRVYNEQFF. Looking up the rest from reference TRBV9 and TRBJ2-1 gives the full variable domain: DSGVTQTPKHLITATGQRVTLRCSPRSGDLSVYWYQQSLDQGLQFLIQYYNGEERAKGNILERFSAQQFPDLHSELNLSSLELGDSALYFCASSASGRVYNEQFFGPGTRLTVL.

The gene calls are TRBV2 and TRBJ1-2, with 7 bases matching TRBD1. The germline CDR1 and CDR2 sequences are SNHLY and FYNNEI. The trim removed 2 bases at V and 8 bases at J, leaving 8 bases unmatched. This CDR3 has 14 amino acids. CDR3 nucleotide sequence: TGTGCCAGCAGTGAACGGAAACAGGGGACCGGCTACACCTTC. It encodes CASSERKQGTGYTF.

This clone was recorded once. This chain joins TRBV5-4 and TRBJ2-5; D gene ambiguous. Germline CDR1 is SGHNT and CDR2 is YYREEE (reference sequence). V was cut by 2 bases and J by 3 bases, with 5 bases left in between. The CDR3 totals 12 residues. Here the CDR3 DNA reads TGTGCCAGCAGCTTTTTTAAAGAGACCCAGTACTTC. Amino acid sequence: CASSFFKETQYF.

The V call is TRBV4-1, the J call TRBJ1-5; no definite D call. Trimming pared 0 bases from V and 7 bases from J, leaving 16 bases between. The CDR3 contains 16 residues. The germline CDR1 and CDR2 sequences are MGHRA and YSYEKL. The CDR3 DNA reads as TGCGCCAGCAGCCAAGATGTTAATTGGAGTACCCAGCCCCAGCATTTT. Its protein product is CASSQDVNWSTQPQHF.

This clone was counted between two and nine times. The chain carries TRBV5-1 and TRBJ2-3; 12 bases fit TRBD2. V shed 0 bases, J shed 3 bases, and the junction held 2 bases outside the gene matches. Germline lookup yields CDR1 SGHRS and CDR2 YFSETQ. CDR3 length: 16 amino acids. The CDR3 region is CASSLGLAGETDTQYF. The CDR3 DNA follows: TGCGCCAGCAGCTTGGGACTAGCGGGAGAAACAGATACGCAGTATTTT. The variable domain in full, completed from reference TRBV5-1 and TRBJ2-3, reads KAGVTQTPRYLIKTRGQQVTLSCSPISGHRSVSWYQQTPGQGLQFLFEYFSETQRNKGNFPGRFSGRQFSNSRSEMNVSTLELGDSALYLCASSLGLAGETDTQYFGPGTRLTVL.

The table lists this clone with a count of one. In DNA form, the CDR3 reads TGTGCCACCAGCGGTTGGACGGCTGACAATGAGCAGTTCTTC. This encodes CATSGWTADNEQFF. The chain is built from TRBV15 and TRBJ2-1; D gene unclear. The V gene lost 5 bases and the J gene lost 5 bases, with 13 bases spanning the gap. Germline assignment: CDR1 LNHNV and CDR2 YYDKDF (reference sequence). This CDR3 region has 14 residues. Drawing the rest from reference TRBV15 and TRBJ2-1, the complete variable domain is DAMVIQNPRYQVTQFGKPVTLSCSQTLNHNVMYWYQQKSSQAPKLLFHYYDKDFNNEADTPDNFQSRRPNTSFCFLDIRSPGLGDTAMYLCATSGWTADNEQFFGPGTRLTVL.

This sequence joins TRBV28 and TRBJ2-7, with 9 bases identical to TRBD1. The V gene's germline CDR1 is MDHEN and CDR2 SYDVKM. V lost 7 bases and J lost 4; bases outside the gene matches: 11. The CDR3 runs to 15 residues. The CDR3 loop reads CASISPGQGQYEQYF. Written as DNA, the CDR3 is TGTGCCAGCATCTCTCCGGGACAGGGTCAGTACGAGCAGTACTTC.

This clone came up a few times. As DNA, the CDR3 is TGTGCCAGCAGCTTAGTTCCGACTAGCGGTGAGCAGTACTTC. It specifies CASSLVPTSGEQYF. V usage is TRBV11-2 and J usage is TRBJ2-7, with 9 nucleotides matching TRBD2. V was pared by 1 base and J by 7 bases, with 5 bases of the junction left unmatched. The CDR3 has 14 amino acids. CDR1 and CDR2 (germline): SGHAT, FQNNGV.

This clone is termed medium-sized. V gene TRBV7-9 combines with J gene TRBJ2-2, with 8 positions matching TRBD2. V shed 5 bases, J shed 8 bases, and the junction held 7 bases outside the gene matches. Germline V gene data show CDR1 as SEHNR and CDR2 as FQNEAQ (reference sequence). The CDR3 covers 14 residues. CDR3 in amino acids: CASSPPGRGGELFF. The DNA for the CDR3 is TGTGCCAGCAGCCCCCCCGGGAGGGGTGGGGAGCTGTTTTTT.

The J gene is TRBJ2-2, the V gene TRBV15; tentatively, D is TRBD1 (6 bases). Trimming removed 0 bases at V and 0 bases at J, with 17 bases between. The CDR3 extends over 19 amino acids. The germline gives CDR1 LNHNV, CDR2 YYDKDF (reference sequence). CDR3 coding DNA: TGTGCCACCAGCAGAGATGAAGGACAGCATTTTACGAACACCGGGGAGCTGTTTTTT. It yields the protein CATSRDEGQHFTNTGELFF. The full variable domain, in which reference TRBV15 and TRBJ2-2 provide the parts outside the CDR3, is DAMVIQNPRYQVTQFGKPVTLSCSQTLNHNVMYWYQQKSSQAPKLLFHYYDKDFNNEADTPDNFQSRRPNTSFCFLDIRSPGLGDTAMYLCATSRDEGQHFTNTGELFFGEGSRLTVL.